The sequence of this TCR beta chain was determined in a study of blood T cell repertoires in COVID-19. Background on the study: Material from acute and convalescent COVID-19 was sourced from the United States, Italy and Spain.

CDR1 and CDR2 from the germline V gene are MNHEY and SMNVEV (reference sequence). This CDR3 comprises 13 residues. V lost 6 bases, J lost 4 bases, and 3 bases stayed unmatched. Measured with immunoSEQ multiplex PCR; TCRdb has only the in-frame clones, and not every one. The sample consists of about 78,000 clones, 70% to 90% of them appearing once. The receptor was derived from a man aged 65-85 years with active or convalescent COVID-19. The chain uses TRBV27 and TRBJ1-5; 7 bases are a match to TRBD1. Sequenced sample: peripheral blood. CDR3 loop: CASRQQGNQPQHF. Written as DNA, the CDR3 is TGTGCCAGCAGGCAACAGGGGAATCAGCCCCAGCATTTT.